The present T cell receptor (beta chain) was sequenced within a study of blood T cell repertoires in COVID-19. The assay was immunoSEQ multiplex PCR, and TCRdb's table has in-frame clones only and misses some. Altogether approximately 300,000 clones are present, 85% being singletons, with the ten largest covering over 3.5%. Sequenced input: peripheral blood. The clonotype originates from a woman aged 45-65 years with active or convalescent COVID-19.

CDR3 sequence: CASRLSTDTQYF. The CDR3 DNA follows: TGCGCCAGCAGGCTAAGCACAGATACGCAGTATTTT. The chain uses TRBV5-1 and TRBJ2-3; no definite D call. The CDR3 has 12 amino acids. V lost 5 bases and J lost 0, with 4 bases in between. Germline V gene data show CDR1 as SGHRS and CDR2 as YFSETQ.